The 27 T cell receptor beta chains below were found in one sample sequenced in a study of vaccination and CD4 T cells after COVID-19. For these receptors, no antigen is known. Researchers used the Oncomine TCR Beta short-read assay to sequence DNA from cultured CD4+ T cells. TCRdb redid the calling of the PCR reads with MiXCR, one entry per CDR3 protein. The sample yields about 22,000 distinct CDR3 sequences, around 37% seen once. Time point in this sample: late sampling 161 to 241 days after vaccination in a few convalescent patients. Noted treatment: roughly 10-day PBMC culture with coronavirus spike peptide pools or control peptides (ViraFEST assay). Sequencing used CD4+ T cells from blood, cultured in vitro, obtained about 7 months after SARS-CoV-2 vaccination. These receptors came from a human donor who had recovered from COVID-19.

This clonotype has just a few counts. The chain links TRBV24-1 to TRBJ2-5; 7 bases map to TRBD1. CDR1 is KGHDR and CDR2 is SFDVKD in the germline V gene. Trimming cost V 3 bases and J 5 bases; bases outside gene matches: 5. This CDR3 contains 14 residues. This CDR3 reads CATSDRGGGETQYF. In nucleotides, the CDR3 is TGTGCCACCAGTGATAGAGGGGGCGGGGAGACCCAGTACTTC.

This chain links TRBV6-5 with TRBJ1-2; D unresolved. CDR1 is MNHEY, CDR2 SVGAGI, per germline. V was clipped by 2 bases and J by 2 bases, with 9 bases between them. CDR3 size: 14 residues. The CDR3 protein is CASSYDMTNYGYTF. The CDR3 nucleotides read TGTGCCAGCAGTTACGACATGACGAACTATGGCTACACCTTC.

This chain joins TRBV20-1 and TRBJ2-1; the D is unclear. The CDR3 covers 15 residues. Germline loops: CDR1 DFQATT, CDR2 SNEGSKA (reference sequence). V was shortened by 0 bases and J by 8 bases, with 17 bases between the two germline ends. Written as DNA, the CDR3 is TGCAGTGCTAGAGATTTCGGAGTTGGGCGCGATGAGCAGTTCTTC. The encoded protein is CSARDFGVGRDEQFF.

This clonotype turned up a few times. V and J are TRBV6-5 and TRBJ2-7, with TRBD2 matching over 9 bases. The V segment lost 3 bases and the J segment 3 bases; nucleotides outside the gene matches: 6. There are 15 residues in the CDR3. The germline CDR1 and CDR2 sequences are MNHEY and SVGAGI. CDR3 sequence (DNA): TGTGCCAGCAGTTATGCCGCGGGAGGGAGCTACGAGCAGTACTTC. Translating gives CASSYAAGGSYEQYF.

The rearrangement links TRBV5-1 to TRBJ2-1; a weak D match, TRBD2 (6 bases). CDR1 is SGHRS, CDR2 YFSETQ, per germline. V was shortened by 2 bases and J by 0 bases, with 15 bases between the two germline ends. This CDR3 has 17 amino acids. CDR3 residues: CASSLQGTSSSYNEQFF. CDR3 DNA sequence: TGCGCCAGCAGCTTACAAGGGACTTCGAGCTCCTACAATGAGCAGTTCTTC.

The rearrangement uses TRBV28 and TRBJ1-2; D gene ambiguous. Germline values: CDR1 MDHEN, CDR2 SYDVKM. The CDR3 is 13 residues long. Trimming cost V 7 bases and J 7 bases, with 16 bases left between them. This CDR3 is CASTWGGGLGYTF. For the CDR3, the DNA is TGTGCCAGCACCTGGGGTGGTGGGCTTGGCTACACCTTC.

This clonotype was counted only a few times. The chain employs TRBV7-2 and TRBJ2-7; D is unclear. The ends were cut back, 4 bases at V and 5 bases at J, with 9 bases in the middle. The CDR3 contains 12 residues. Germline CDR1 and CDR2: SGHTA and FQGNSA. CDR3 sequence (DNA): TGTGCCAGCAGCTCGCTTTGGAACGAGCAGTACTTC. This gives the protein CASSSLWNEQYF.

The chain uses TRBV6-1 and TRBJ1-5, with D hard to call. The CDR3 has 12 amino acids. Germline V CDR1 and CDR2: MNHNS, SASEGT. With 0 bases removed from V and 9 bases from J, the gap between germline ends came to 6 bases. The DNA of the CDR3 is TGTGCCAGCAGTGAAGCGTGGGCGCCCCAGCATTTT. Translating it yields CASSEAWAPQHF.

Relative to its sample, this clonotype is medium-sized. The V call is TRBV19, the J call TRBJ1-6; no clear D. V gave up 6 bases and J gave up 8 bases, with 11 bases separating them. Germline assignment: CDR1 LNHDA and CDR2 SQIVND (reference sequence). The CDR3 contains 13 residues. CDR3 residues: CASRQVGDSPLHF. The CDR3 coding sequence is TGTGCCAGTAGGCAGGTTGGCGATTCACCCCTCCACTTT.

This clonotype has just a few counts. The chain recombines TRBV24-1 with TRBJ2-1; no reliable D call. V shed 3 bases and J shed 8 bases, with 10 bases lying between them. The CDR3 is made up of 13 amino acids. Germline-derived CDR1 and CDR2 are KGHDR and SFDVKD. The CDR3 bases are TGTGCCACCAGTGATGGACCCTTGGATGAGCAGTTCTTC. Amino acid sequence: CATSDGPLDEQFF.

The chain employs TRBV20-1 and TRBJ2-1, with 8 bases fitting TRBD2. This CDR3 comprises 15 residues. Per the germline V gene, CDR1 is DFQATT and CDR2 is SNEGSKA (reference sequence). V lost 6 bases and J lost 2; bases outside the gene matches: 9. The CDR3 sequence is CSAKNSGSTYNEQFF. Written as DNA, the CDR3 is TGCAGTGCCAAAAACAGCGGGAGTACCTACAATGAGCAGTTCTTC.

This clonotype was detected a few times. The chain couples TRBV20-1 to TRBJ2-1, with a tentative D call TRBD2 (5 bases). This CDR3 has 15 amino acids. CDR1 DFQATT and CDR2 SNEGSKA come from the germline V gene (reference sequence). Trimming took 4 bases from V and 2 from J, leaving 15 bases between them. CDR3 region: CSATRPLGAYNEQFF. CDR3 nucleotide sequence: TGCAGTGCTACCAGACCACTAGGCGCCTACAATGAGCAGTTCTTC.

The CDR3 reads CASSPGLAYEQYF. CDR3 DNA: TGCGCCAGCAGCCCGGGACTAGCCTACGAGCAGTACTTC. The chain couples TRBV5-1 to TRBJ2-7; 8 positions agree with TRBD2. The CDR3 covers 13 residues. V shed 4 bases and J 2 bases; nucleotides not matched to a gene: 2. Per the germline V gene, CDR1 is SGHRS and CDR2 is YFSETQ.

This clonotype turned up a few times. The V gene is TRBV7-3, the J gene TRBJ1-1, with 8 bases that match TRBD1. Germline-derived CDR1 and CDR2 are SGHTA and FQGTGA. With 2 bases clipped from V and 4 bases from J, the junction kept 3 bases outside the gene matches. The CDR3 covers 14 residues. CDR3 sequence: CASSLQGASTEAFF. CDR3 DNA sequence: TGTGCCAGCAGCTTACAGGGGGCCAGCACTGAAGCTTTCTTT.

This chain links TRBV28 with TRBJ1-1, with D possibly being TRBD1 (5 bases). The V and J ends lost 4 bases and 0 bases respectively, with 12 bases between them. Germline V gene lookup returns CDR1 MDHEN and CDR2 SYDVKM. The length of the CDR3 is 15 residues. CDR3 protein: CASSSPGRVNTEAFF. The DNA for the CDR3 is TGTGCCAGCAGTTCGCCAGGGAGGGTGAACACTGAAGCTTTCTTT.

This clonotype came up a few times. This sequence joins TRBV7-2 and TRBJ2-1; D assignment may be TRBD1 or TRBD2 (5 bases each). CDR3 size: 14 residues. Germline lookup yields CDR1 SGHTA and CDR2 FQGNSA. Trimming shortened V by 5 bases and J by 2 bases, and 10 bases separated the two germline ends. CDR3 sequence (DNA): TGTGCCAGCAGCCCGCGAGGGGCCTACAATGAGCAGTTCTTC. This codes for CASSPRGAYNEQFF.

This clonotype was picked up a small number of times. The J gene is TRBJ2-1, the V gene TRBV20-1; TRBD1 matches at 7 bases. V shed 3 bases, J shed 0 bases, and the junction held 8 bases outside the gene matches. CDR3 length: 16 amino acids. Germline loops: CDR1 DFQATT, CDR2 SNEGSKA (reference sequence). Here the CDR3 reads CSARNTGASSYNEQFF. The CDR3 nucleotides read TGCAGTGCTAGGAATACAGGGGCTAGCTCCTACAATGAGCAGTTCTTC.

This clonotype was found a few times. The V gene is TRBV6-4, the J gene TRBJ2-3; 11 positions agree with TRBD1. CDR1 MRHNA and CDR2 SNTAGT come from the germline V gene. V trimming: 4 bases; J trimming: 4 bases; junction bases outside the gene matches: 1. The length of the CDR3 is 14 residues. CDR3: CASSGTGGADTQYF. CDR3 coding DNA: TGTGCCAGCAGTGGGACAGGGGGCGCAGATACGCAGTATTTT.

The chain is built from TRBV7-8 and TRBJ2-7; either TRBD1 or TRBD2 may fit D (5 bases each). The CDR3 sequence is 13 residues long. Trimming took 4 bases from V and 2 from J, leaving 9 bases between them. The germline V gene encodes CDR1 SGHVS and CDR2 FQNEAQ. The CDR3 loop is CASSWDGTYEQYF. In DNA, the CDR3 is TGTGCCAGCAGCTGGGACGGGACCTACGAGCAGTACTTC.

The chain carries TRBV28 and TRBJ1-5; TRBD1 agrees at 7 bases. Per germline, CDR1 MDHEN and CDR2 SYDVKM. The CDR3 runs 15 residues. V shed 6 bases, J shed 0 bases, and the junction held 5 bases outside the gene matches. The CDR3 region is CASRGTAYSNQPQHF. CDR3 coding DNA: TGTGCCAGCAGGGGGACAGCTTATAGCAATCAGCCCCAGCATTTT.

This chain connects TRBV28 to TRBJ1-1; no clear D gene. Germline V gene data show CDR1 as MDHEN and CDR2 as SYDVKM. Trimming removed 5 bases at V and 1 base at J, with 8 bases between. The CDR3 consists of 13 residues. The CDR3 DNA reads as TGTGCCAGCAGTAGAAGAGAGAACACTGAAGCTTTCTTT. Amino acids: CASSRRENTEAFF. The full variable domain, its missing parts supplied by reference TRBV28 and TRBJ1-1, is DVKVTQSSRYLVKRTGEKVFLECVQDMDHENMFWYRQDPGLGLRLIYFSYDVKMKEKGDIPEGYSVSREKKERFSLILESASTNQTSMYLCASSRRENTEAFFGQGTRLTVV.

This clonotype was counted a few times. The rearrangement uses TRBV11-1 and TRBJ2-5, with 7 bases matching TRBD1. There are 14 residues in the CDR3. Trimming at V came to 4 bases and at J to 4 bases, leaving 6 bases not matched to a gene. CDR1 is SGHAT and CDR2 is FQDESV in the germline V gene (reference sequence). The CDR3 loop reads CASSSLQGRETQYF. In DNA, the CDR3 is TGTGCCAGCAGCTCCTTACAGGGGCGAGAGACCCAGTACTTC.

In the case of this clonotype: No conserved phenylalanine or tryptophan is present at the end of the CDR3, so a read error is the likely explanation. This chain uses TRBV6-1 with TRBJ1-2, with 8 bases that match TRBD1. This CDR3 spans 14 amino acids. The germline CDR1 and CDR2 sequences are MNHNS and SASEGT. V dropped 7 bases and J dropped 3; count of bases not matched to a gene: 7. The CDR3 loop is CASTQDREYYGYTL. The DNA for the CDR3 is TGTGCCAGCACCCAGGACAGGGAGTACTATGGCTACACCCTC.

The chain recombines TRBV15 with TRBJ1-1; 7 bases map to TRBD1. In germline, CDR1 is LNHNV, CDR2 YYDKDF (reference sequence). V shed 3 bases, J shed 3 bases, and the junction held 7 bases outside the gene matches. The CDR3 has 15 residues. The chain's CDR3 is CATSSQRGQHTEAFF. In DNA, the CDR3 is TGTGCCACCAGCAGTCAAAGGGGACAGCACACTGAAGCTTTCTTT.

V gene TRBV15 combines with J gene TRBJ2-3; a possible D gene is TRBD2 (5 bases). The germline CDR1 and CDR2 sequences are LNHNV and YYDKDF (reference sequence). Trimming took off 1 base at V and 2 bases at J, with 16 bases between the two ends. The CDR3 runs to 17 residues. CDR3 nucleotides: TGTGCCACCAGCAGAGGGAGGTTCGGGTTTAACACAGATACGCAGTATTTT. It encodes CATSRGRFGFNTDTQYF.

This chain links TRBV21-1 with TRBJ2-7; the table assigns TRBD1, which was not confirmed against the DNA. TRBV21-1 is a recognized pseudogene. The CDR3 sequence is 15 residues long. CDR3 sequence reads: CASSKRDGRVYEQYF. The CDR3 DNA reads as TGTGCCAGCAGCAAAAGGGACGGGCGAGTCTACGAGCAGTACTTC.

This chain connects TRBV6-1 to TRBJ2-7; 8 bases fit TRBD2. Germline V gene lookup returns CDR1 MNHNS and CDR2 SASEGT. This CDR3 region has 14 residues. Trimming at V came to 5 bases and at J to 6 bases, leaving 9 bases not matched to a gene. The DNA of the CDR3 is TGTGCCAGCAGTCGTCCCGGGACTAGTTCCGAGCAGTACTTC. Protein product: CASSRPGTSSEQYF.